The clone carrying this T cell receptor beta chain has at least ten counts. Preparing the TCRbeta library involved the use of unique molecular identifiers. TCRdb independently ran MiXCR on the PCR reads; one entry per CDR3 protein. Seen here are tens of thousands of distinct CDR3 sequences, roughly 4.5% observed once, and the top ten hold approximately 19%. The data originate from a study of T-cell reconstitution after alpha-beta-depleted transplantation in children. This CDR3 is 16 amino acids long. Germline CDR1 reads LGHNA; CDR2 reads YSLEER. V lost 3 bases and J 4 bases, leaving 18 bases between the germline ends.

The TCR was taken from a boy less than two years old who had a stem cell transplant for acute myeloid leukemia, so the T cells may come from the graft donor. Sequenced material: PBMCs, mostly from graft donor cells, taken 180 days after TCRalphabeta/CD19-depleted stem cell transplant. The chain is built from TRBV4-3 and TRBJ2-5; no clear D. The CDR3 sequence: CASSHEPLPSIETQYF. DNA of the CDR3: TGCGCCAGCAGCCACGAACCCCTTCCTAGTATAGAGACCCAGTACTTC.